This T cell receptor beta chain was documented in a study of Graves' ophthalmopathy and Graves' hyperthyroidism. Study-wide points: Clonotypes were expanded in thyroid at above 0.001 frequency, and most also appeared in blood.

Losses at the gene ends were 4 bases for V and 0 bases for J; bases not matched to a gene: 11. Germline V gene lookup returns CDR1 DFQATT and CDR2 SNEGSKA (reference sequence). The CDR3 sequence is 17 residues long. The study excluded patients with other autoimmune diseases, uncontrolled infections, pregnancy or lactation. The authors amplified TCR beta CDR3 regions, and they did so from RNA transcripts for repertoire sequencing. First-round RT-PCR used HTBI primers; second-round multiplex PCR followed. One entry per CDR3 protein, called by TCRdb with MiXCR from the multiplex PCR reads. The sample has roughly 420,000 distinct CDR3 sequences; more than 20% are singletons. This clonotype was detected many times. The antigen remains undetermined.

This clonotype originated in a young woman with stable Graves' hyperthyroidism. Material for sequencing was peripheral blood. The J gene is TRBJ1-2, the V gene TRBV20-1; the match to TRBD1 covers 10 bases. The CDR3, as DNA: TGCAGTGCTATTCCCGGGACAGGGGCTTTCACTAACTATGGCTACACCTTC. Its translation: CSAIPGTGAFTNYGYTF.